This TCR beta chain derives from a study of CD8 T cells in Susac syndrome. This CDR3 spans 14 amino acids. The ends were cut back, 4 bases at V and 7 bases at J, with 17 bases in the middle. Germline V gives CDR1 SEHNR, CDR2 FQNEAQ (reference sequence). Study observations and caveats: A relatively small number of individuals underwent TCR sequencing and HLA analysis.

Reverse transcription used about 0.45 to 1 ug RNA and random hexamers. Multiplex PCR with immunoSEQ amplified the TCR beta CDR3 across 54 Vbeta and 13 Jbeta. TCRdb analysed the immunoSEQ multiplex PCR reads with MiXCR anew, one entry per CDR3 protein. The table shows about 200,000 distinct CDR3 sequences, with 90% to 95% occurring only once. A note on this clonotype: What it binds is unknown.

Sequencing of TCR beta drew on CD8+ and CD4+ T cells from blood. FACS enriched CD8+ TEMRA cells, while bulk CD8+ and CD4+ were negatively isolated. The TCR was taken from a human donor in good health. The chain recombines TRBV7-9 with TRBJ2-7, with D perhaps TRBD1 (6 bases). Input material: CD4+ T cells from PBMCs. The chain's CDR3 is CASSSEYRELEQYF. CDR3 DNA: TGTGCCAGCAGCTCCGAGTACAGGGAATTGGAGCAGTACTTC.